This paragraph covers one TCR beta chain sequence. The antigen it recognizes is unknown. A read error may account for a junction end that differs from germline. The data originate from a study of tumor-infiltrating lymphocytes in primary liver carcinoma (dated by TCRdb to 2015 to 2018). Study-wide context: The five patients, three men and two women aged 30 to 69 years, had hepatocellular carcinoma (four) or combined HCC and intrahepatic cholangiocarcinoma (one). To link TCRbeta repertoire diversity to the local molecular phenotype, the approximately 24 tumor region samples were profiled with Agilent mRNA microarrays. Across five regions of each liver tumor, along with adjacent normal tissue and blood, the study brought together TCRbeta repertoire sequencing, expression microarrays and whole-exome sequencing. A total of around 35 specimens from 5 patients went through TCRbeta repertoire sequencing, namely 25 tumor regions, 5 adjacent noncancerous liver tissues and 5 peripheral blood samples. Reproducibility between technical replicate repertoires was high, with correlation coefficients above 0.95 and mean shared-clone rates approximately 0.91. Tumors of the five patients were stage T1-T3 N0M0 with maximum diameters of roughly 4.2 to 11 cm. Roughly 3.5 to 7.5 million productive TCRbeta reads were obtained per sample, and no significant difference in read depth was found between tissue types. Points the paper makes about the study in general: The study included only five or six patients, and the authors note findings should be validated in a larger study. Only about 8-24% of top clones were present in all five regions of a tumor, suggesting spatial heterogeneity of tumor-infiltrating T cells. Because the samples were bulk and unsorted, CD4+ and CD8+ T cell repertoires could not be compared. Pairs of tumor regions showed greater repertoire overlap (mean approximately 35%) than tumor-adjacent pairs (around 17%) or tumor-blood pairs (around 15%), which is consistent with antigen-driven expansion. Only the TCR beta chain was sequenced, so true repertoire diversity is likely underestimated because unpaired alpha chains were not captured. The top 250 clones made up a significantly larger repertoire fraction in tumors than in blood (p = 0.039).

Looking up the germline V gene yields CDR1 SGHAT and CDR2 FQNNGV. CDR3 length: 16 amino acids, cysteine to phenylalanine. The read is trimmed to its CDR3 DNA, 48 bases read in frame from base 1. Without any cell sorting, total RNA and DNA were extracted together from 20-30 mg of bulk tissue using the AllPrep DNA/RNA mini kit. Between late 2015 and early 2016, 5 or 6 patients in China with histopathologically diagnosed primary liver carcinoma had their tumors surgically resected. Chronic HBV infection was present in the patients, and the patients were treatment-naive at sampling. Five spatially separated regions were sampled per tumor: superior, inferior, left-lateral and right-lateral poles, plus the tumor centre. Histological examination found more than 75% viable tumor cells in every tumor sample. Each fresh piece of tumor and adjacent tissue was cut in two, with one half stored in RNAlater at -80 degrees C and the other half sent for histology.

A constant-region primer and ProtoScript II reverse transcriptase were used to reverse-transcribe TCRbeta-specific cDNA from approximately 450 ng total RNA. Construction of the TCRbeta libraries relied on three nested rounds of multiplex PCR, following a slightly modified ARM-PCR procedure. Multiplex TRBV1-TRBV30 forward primers and a Cbeta reverse primer were used in the first two PCR rounds, each of which was run for approximately 9 cycles. Sample barcodes and Illumina adapters were added in a final 25-cycle PCR using Deep VentR polymerase. Before sequencing, amplicons between 200 and 500 bp were purified from gel using a QIAquick gel extraction kit. The TCRbeta amplicons were sequenced with 250-bp paired-end reads on an Illumina HiSeq 2500. As for the authors' bioinformatics: Quality trimming of reads was performed with Trimmomatic v0.33, and paired reads were merged with FLASH v1.2.11 so that full CDR3 sequences could be recovered. MiGEC v1.2.1b assigned V, D and J germline segments to the rearranged TCRbeta sequences. VDJtools v1.0.0 computed clonotype statistics and Shannon-Wiener diversity indices. To cut down on sampling bias, every analysis after diversity analysis relied on just the 250 most abundant clonotypes from each sample. The raw public data were reprocessed by TCRdb itself: fastp quality trimming at Q25, MiXCR clonotype calling, in-frame beta chains only. Each CDR3 protein appears once, grouped with its most common genes and DNA. For this entry, the V and J calls and clone size follow TCRdb and not the study's own pipeline. The sample profile shows 55,000 to 65,000 distinct CDR3 sequences; 60% to 85% of them were found once. The top ten constitute around 57% of the sample.

The sequencing sample was made of liver tumor tissue from sampling region 2. Read against the paper, the sample's cell subset or site label means: tumor region T2, inferior pole. The sequence came from a man aged 35-49 years with primary liver carcinoma and hepatitis B virus infection. The chain employs TRBV11-2 and TRBJ2-5; TRBD1 matches 8 bases in the middle. The CDR3 sequence is CANSLTAGGSGESQYF. The bases are TGTGCCAACAGCTTAACAGCAGGGGGCTCGGGAGAGAGCCAGTACTTC.